This is a list of T cell receptor beta chains from one sample in a study of monozygotic twins with inflammatory bowel disease. Reprocessing the 5' RACE reads, TCRdb reports a single entry for every CDR3 protein and omits DNA. The sample has over 150,000 distinct CDR3 sequences, and its top ten clones hold roughly 2.4%. The material sequenced was blood. Receptors originate from a human donor with ulcerative colitis or Crohn's disease, or a healthy co-twin of an affected twin (not recorded which). CDR3s include the opening cysteine and the closing phenylalanine or tryptophan. The order of the fields is V gene, CDR3 length, clone size, J gene, CDR3 protein. Size is stated for part of the rows, as once, few or many counts, or as a class when the clone is expanded.

>TRBV12-3/TRBV12-4|16|-|TRBJ1-1
CASSLEGGRLNTEAFF
>TRBV5-1|15|-|TRBJ2-7
CASSLSLNGAYEQYF
>TRBV6-4|15|-|TRBJ1-5
CASSPNRESNQPQHF
>TRBV4-1|13|-|TRBJ2-7
CASSQDRFYEQYF
>TRBV5-1|16|-|TRBJ2-7
CASSLTDSGQGFEQYF
>TRBV7-9|14|-|TRBJ2-7
CASSYGTATYEQYF
>TRBV20-1|14|-|TRBJ1-5
CSASRLDGGQPQHF
>TRBV6-5|14|-|TRBJ1-1
CASSYPGGRTEAFF
>TRBV7-3|13|-|TRBJ1-1
CASSRSVDTEAFF
>TRBV20-1|14|-|TRBJ2-1
CSAGAARFNNEQFF
>TRBV20-1|16|large|TRBJ2-7
CSAHGTGENFPYEQYF
>TRBV3-1|17|-|TRBJ2-3
CASSQDMASGSTDTQYF
>TRBV18|15|-|TRBJ1-1
CASSPETRVGTEAFF
>TRBV7-3|13|-|TRBJ1-2
CASSFGPNYGYTF
>TRBV20-1|14|-|TRBJ2-1
CSALEGTGAHEQFF
>TRBV11-1|18|-|TRBJ2-7
CASSYVGTGKLPAYEQYF
>TRBV5-1|13|-|TRBJ2-7
CASSQQGPYEQYF
>TRBV11-2|16|-|TRBJ2-3
CASTRLAGAHTNTQYF
>TRBV7-6|15|-|TRBJ2-1
CASSPTSASGEEQFF
>TRBV6-1|14|-|TRBJ1-1
CASSRVGQNTEAFF
>TRBV18|16|-|TRBJ2-3
CASSPPSSGASDTQYF
>TRBV29-1|13|-|TRBJ2-3
CSVGGGSTDTQYF
>TRBV5-1|16|-|TRBJ2-5
CASSLAGTPPQETQYF
>TRBV7-8|13|-|TRBJ1-2
CASSLRDGSGYTF
>TRBV12-3/TRBV12-4|15|-|TRBJ2-5
CASSLGREYQETQYF
>TRBV5-1|15|-|TRBJ2-1
CASSLKTSGHNEQFF
>TRBV4-2|16|-|TRBJ2-3
CASSQEVTGGADTQYF
>TRBV24-1|16|-|TRBJ2-1
CATSESGTLTYNEQFF
>TRBV12-3/TRBV12-4|15|-|TRBJ1-2
CASSLARRSLYGYTF
>TRBV12-3/TRBV12-4|13|-|TRBJ2-2
CASSFMGGGELFF
>TRBV4-3|13|-|TRBJ2-7
CASSQGRAYEQYF
>TRBV5-1|14|-|TRBJ2-3
CASSLGGQADTQYF
>TRBV5-1|14|-|TRBJ1-1
CASSLQGFGTEAFF
>TRBV16|16|-|TRBJ2-3
CASSRDRPIITDTQYF
>TRBV7-3|13|-|TRBJ1-1
CASSDRGDTEAFF
>TRBV6-1|11|-|TRBJ1-1
CASRMNTEAFF
>TRBV7-3|12|-|TRBJ1-6
CASSSRNSPLHF
>TRBV4-2|16|-|TRBJ2-7
CASSQEQGAISYEQYF
>TRBV20-1|16|-|TRBJ2-1
CSAPAGGGTWGNEQFF
>TRBV28|13|-|TRBJ1-1
CASSLGDRGEAFF
>TRBV20-1|15|-|TRBJ2-5
CSAWTSGRAQETQYF
>TRBV7-9|14|-|TRBJ1-2
CASTIAGIDYGYTF
>TRBV5-5|16|-|TRBJ2-1
CASSRGSPKVDNEQFF
>TRBV7-9|14|-|TRBJ1-2
CASSPTGANYGYTF
>TRBV5-1|15|-|TRBJ2-2
CASSLASGSTGELFF
>TRBV18|15|-|TRBJ1-1
CASYPSQEVNTEAFF
>TRBV20-1|11|-|TRBJ2-1
CSASPVGEQFF
>TRBV7-8|17|-|TRBJ2-1
CASSLTRLLGPYNEQFF
>TRBV20-1|14|-|TRBJ2-3
CSAITAIGTDTQYF
>TRBV12-3/TRBV12-4|14|-|TRBJ2-3
CASSPYRDEDTQYF
>TRBV5-1|16|-|TRBJ1-1
CASSSYRDRGHTEAFF
>TRBV20-1|15|-|TRBJ2-5
CSASSVGWRQETQYF
>TRBV6-1|14|-|TRBJ1-5
CASSEGRGGQPQHF
>TRBV7-2|13|-|TRBJ1-1
CASSPRRGAEAFF
>TRBV7-9|15|-|TRBJ2-3
CASSALAGPTDTQYF
>TRBV7-2|13|-|TRBJ2-1
CASSHDTHNEQFF
>TRBV30|12|-|TRBJ2-3
CAWSPGTFTQYF